The present T cell receptor (beta chain) was sequenced within a study of shared clonotypes between healthy human individuals. Study-level points and caveats: On the whole, naive subsets had larger estimated richness than memory subsets had. Among donors, clonotype sharing was expected to be affected by sequencing depth.

As for this clone: The antigen remains unidentified.

There are 16 residues in the CDR3. CDR1 KGHSH and CDR2 LQKENI come from the germline V gene. V lost 3 bases and J lost 2, with 14 bases in between. TCRdb's copy holds only in-frame clones and misses some; the assay was immunoSEQ multiplex PCR. The sample gives about 2.3 million clones, 90% to 95% of which show up once; about 0.41% is in the top ten. This chain connects TRBV18 to TRBJ1-5; a possible D gene is TRBD1 (5 bases). This clonotype was sampled from a young man in good health. Some clones in this sample may be carry-over from other donors' samples. Material: naive CD4+ T cells from PBMCs. The subset was: CD45RA+ positively selected. CDR3 DNA sequence: TGTGCCAGCTCACCTGGGACGGAACGTGGCAATCAGCCCCAGCATTTT. Its protein product is CASSPGTERGNQPQHF.